This T cell receptor (beta chain) was documented in a study of OX40 agonist ivuxolimab in advanced cancers. In the study overall: The dose of intravenous ivuxolimab that patients received every 2 weeks ranged from 0.01 to 10 mg/kg. Partial responses were achieved by three patients, one with hepatocellular carcinoma and two with cutaneous melanoma.

V shed 5 bases and J shed 5 bases, with 15 bases lying between them. CDR1 and CDR2 from the germline V gene are SGHAT and FQNNGV. The CDR3 spans 14 residues. Study-wide results and limits: Compared with CD4+, CD8+ T cells on average had more expanded clones.

This clone was picked up a small number of times. What it binds is unknown. Only in-frame clones appear in the TCRdb table, and some are missing; sequencing was by immunoSEQ multiplex PCR. The sample shows tens of thousands of clones, more than 70% of them seen only once. This chain connects TRBV11-2 to TRBJ1-1; D might be TRBD1 (5 bases). This receptor was taken from an adult with an advanced solid tumor such as melanoma, head and neck, liver or kidney cancer. The input for sequencing was CD4+ or CD8+ T cells sorted from blood, taken in a trial of the OX40 agonist ivuxolimab. In DNA, the CDR3 is TGTGCCAGCAGCACAGGACCCACGAGGACTGAAGCTTTCTTT. Translated, it gives CASSTGPTRTEAFF.